This TCR beta chain derives from a study of response to subunit inactivated influenza vaccine. V was clipped by 2 bases and J by 1 base; unmatched bases: 3. Germline assignment: CDR1 GTSNPN and CDR2 SVGIG (reference sequence). This CDR3 has 16 amino acids. MiXCR was run by TCRdb on the RT-PCR reads, yielding one entry per CDR3 protein. The table shows under 200,000 distinct CDR3 sequences, with approximately 12% occurring only once. This clonotype was detected a few times. These data also featured in a second study, about T cells expressing NK-cell markers. That report adds: UMIs accompanied the 5'RACE template switching by which TCR beta cDNA was made.

The rearrangement uses TRBV30 and TRBJ2-2; TRBD2 matches 11 bases. Sequencing was performed on CD8+ T cells sorted from PBMCs, taken 11 to 12 days after vaccination. This TCR was sampled from a man aged 45-65 years who received an inactivated influenza vaccine. In DNA form, the CDR3 reads TGTGCCTGGAGTTCCGGACTAGCGGGGAACACCGGGGAGCTGTTTTTT. Encoded protein: CAWSSGLAGNTGELFF.